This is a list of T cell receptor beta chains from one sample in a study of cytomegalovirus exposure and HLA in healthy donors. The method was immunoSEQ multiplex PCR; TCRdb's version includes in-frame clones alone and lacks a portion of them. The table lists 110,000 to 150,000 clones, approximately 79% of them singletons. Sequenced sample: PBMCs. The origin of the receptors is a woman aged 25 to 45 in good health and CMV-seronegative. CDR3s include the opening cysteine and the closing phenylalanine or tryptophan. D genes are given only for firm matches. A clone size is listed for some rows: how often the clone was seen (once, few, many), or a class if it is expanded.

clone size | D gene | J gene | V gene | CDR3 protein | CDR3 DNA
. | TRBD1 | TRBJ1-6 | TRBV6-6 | CASTRQGNSPLHF | TGTGCCAGCACCCGACAGGGAAATTCACCCCTCCACTTT
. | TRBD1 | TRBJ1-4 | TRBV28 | CASFRDRTEKLFF | TGTGCCAGCTTCCGGGACAGGACTGAAAAACTGTTTTTT
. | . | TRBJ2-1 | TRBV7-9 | CASSLATANEQFF | TGTGCCAGCAGCTTAGCGACTGCCAATGAGCAGTTCTTC
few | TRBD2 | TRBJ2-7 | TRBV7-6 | CASSFSSGGNEQYF | TGTGCCAGCAGCTTCAGTAGCGGGGGGAACGAGCAGTACTTC
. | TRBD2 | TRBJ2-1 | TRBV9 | CASSVVPAGGGYNEQFF | TGTGCCAGCAGCGTAGTCCCAGCGGGGGGGGGATACAATGAGCAGTTCTTC
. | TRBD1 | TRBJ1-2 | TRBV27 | CASSFLQGTYGYTF | TGTGCCAGCAGTTTTTTACAGGGGACTTATGGCTACACCTTC
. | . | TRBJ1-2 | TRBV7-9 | CASSLAVSYGYTF | TGTGCCAGCAGCTTAGCAGTGAGCTATGGCTACACCTTC
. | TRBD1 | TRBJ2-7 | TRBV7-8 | CASSLDRGLSYEQYF | TGTGCCAGCAGCTTAGACAGGGGCCTCTCCTACGAGCAGTACTTC
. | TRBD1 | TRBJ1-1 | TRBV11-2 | CASSSPDRVNTEAFF | TGTGCCAGCAGCTCCCCGGACAGGGTGAACACTGAAGCTTTCTTT
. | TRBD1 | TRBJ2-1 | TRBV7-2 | CASSPRQGSYNEQFF | TGTGCCAGCAGCCCCCGACAGGGTTCCTACAATGAGCAGTTCTTC
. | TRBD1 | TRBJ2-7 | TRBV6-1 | CASSELGTGREQYF | TGTGCCAGCAGTGAACTTGGGACAGGGAGGGAGCAGTACTTC
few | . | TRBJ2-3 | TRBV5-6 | CASRSRTLGGNTQYF | TGTGCCAGCAGATCCAGGACGTTGGGGGGAAATACGCAGTATTTT
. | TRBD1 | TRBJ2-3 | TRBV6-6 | CASSPTAGGGTDTQYF | TGTGCCAGCAGCCCTACCGCAGGGGGCGGGACAGATACGCAGTATTTT
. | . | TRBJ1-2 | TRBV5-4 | CASSLAGTLYGYTF | TGTGCCAGCAGCTTGGCCGGGACACTCTATGGCTACACCTTC
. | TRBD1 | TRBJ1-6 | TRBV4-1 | CASSQLDLRQGSSPLHF | TGCGCCAGCAGCCAACTTGACTTACGACAGGGGTCTTCACCCCTCCACTTT
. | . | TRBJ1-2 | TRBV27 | CASSPGQSPNYGYTF | TGTGCCAGCAGCCCTGGACAGTCCCCTAACTATGGCTACACCTTC
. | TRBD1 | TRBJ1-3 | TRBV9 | CASSVDVGGGNTIYF | TGTGCCAGCAGCGTAGATGTAGGGGGCGGAAACACCATATATTTT
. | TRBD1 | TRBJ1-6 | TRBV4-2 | CASSPKDRGQSSYNSPLHF | TGTGCCAGCAGCCCGAAAGACAGGGGGCAAAGCTCCTATAATTCACCCCTCCACTTT
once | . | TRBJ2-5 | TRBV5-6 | CASSLGAGWETQYF | TGTGCCAGCAGCTTGGGAGCGGGTTGGGAGACCCAGTACTTC
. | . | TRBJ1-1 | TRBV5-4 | CASQSGGLMNTEAFF | TGTGCCAGCCAGTCGGGGGGCCTGATGAACACTGAAGCTTTCTTT
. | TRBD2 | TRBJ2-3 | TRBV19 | CASSIGGDTQYF | TGTGCCAGTAGTATCGGGGGGGATACGCAGTATTTT
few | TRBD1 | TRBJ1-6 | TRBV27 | CASSLYGTDNSPLHF | TGTGCCAGCAGTTTATACGGGACAGATAATTCACCCCTCCACTTT
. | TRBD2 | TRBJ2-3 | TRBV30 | CAWHAPWSGVGRDTQYF | TGTGCCTGGCATGCCCCGTGGAGCGGGGTAGGGAGGGATACGCAGTATTTT
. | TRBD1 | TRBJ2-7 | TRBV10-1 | CASSKGLGTGAYEQYF | TGCGCCAGCAGTAAAGGCTTGGGGACAGGAGCCTACGAGCAGTACTTC
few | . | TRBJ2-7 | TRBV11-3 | CASSSDSGYEQYF | TGTGCCAGCAGCTCGGACAGTGGCTACGAGCAGTACTTC
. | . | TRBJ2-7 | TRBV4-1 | CASSAHSSYEQYF | TGCGCCAGCAGCGCGCACAGCTCCTACGAGCAGTACTTC
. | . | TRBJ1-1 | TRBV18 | CASSPDSMNTEAFF | TGTGCCAGCTCACCAGACAGCATGAACACTGAAGCTTTCTTT
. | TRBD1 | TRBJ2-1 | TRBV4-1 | CASSQGDRSSYNEQFF | TGCGCCAGCAGCCAAGGGGACAGGAGCTCCTACAATGAGCAGTTCTTC
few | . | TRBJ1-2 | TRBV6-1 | CASSDSGRGLGYTF | TGTGCCAGCAGTGACTCCGGGAGGGGTCTCGGCTACACCTTC
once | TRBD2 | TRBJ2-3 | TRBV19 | CASRGYGGKDTQYF | TGTGCCAGTAGAGGATACGGGGGGAAAGATACGCAGTATTTT
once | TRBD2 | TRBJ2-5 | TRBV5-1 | CASSQRGGETQYF | TGCGCCAGCAGCCAGCGGGGGGGCGAGACCCAGTACTTC
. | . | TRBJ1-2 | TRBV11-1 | CASSFHEYGYTF | TGTGCCAGCAGCTTCCACGAGTATGGCTACACCTTC
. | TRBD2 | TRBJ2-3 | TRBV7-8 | CASRYSPTGTSGGDVTDTQYF | TGTGCCAGCAGGTATTCGCCAACCGGGACTAGCGGGGGAGACGTCACAGATACGCAGTATTTT
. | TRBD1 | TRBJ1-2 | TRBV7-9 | CASSTRTGGAPRSDYGYTF | TGTGCCAGCAGCACCCGGACAGGGGGCGCCCCAAGGAGTGACTATGGCTACACCTTC
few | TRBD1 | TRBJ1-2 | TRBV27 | CASSTTGTGPFSIGYTF | TGTGCCAGCAGTACGACCGGGACAGGGCCCTTCTCTATCGGCTACACCTTC
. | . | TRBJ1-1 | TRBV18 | CASSPPSGAGDEAFF | TGTGCCAGCTCACCACCTTCAGGGGCTGGAGATGAAGCTTTCTTT
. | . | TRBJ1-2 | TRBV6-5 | CASRETGWNYGYTF | TGTGCCAGCAGAGAAACGGGGTGGAACTATGGCTACACCTTC
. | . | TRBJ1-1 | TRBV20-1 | CSAGSAEAFF | TGCAGTGCAGGGAGTGCTGAAGCTTTCTTT
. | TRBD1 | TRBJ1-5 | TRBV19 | CASSQTGTQPQHF | TGTGCCAGTAGCCAGACAGGGACGCAGCCCCAGCATTTT
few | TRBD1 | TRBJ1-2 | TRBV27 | CASSPDRGITF | TGTGCCAGCAGTCCTGACAGGGGAATCACCTTC
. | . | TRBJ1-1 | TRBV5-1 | CASSSQGGDTEAFF | TGCGCCAGCAGCTCTCAGGGTGGTGACACTGAAGCTTTCTTT
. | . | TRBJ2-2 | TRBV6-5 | CASSGQFPGELFF | TGTGCCAGCAGCGGACAGTTTCCCGGGGAGCTGTTTTTT
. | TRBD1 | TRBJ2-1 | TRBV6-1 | CASTPGQGKDEQFF | TGTGCCAGCACACCGGGACAGGGTAAGGATGAGCAGTTCTTC
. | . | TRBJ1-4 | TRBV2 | CASSETRAPNEKLFF | TGTGCCAGCAGTGAAACCAGGGCGCCAAATGAAAAACTGTTTTTT
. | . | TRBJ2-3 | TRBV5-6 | CASSLYENTQYF | TGTGCCAGCAGCTTGTATGAGAATACGCAGTATTTT
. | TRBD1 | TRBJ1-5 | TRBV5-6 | CASSLAGQGTHF | TGTGCCAGCAGCTTGGCGGGACAGGGTACGCATTTT
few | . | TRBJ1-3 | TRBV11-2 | CASSFGTLLSGNTIYF | TGTGCCAGCAGCTTTGGGACATTGCTGTCTGGAAACACCATATATTTT
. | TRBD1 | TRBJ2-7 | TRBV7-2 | CASSLGQGDDEQYF | TGTGCCAGCAGCTTAGGACAGGGTGACGACGAGCAGTACTTC
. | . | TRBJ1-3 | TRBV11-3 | CASSAGASRDTIYF | TGTGCCAGCAGTGCGGGGGCCTCGAGGGACACCATATATTTT
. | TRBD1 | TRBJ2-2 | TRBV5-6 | CASSLFTATGLAGELFF | TGTGCCAGCAGCTTGTTCACAGCGACAGGGTTGGCCGGGGAGCTGTTTTTT
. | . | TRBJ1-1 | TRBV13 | CASSLGPSQGNTEAFF | TGTGCCAGCAGCTTAGGCCCTTCACAGGGGAACACTGAAGCTTTCTTT
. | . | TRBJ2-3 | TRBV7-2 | CASSFSRTDTQYF | TGTGCCAGCAGCTTTTCCCGGACAGATACGCAGTATTTT
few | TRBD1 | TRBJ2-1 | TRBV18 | CASSPPKNRGYEQFF | TGTGCCAGCTCACCACCGAAGAACAGGGGATATGAGCAGTTCTTC